This T cell receptor beta chain was observed in a study of somatic mutations in cytotoxic T cells in rheumatoid arthritis. At the level of the study: Blood (around 32 ml EDTA) from each patient was taken right after diagnosis, before any treatment.

CDR1 and CDR2 from the germline V gene are ENHRY and SYGVKD. The CDR3 runs 13 residues. Trimming took 4 bases from V and 2 from J, leaving 8 bases between them. Method: immunoSEQ multiplex PCR; TCRdb's copy keeps in-frame clones and lacks some. The sample holds about 21,000 clones, roughly four fifths seen once. The chain links TRBV10-3 to TRBJ2-5; D ambiguous. The specimen sequenced was CD8+ T cells sorted from blood. The receptor comes from a man aged 18 to 30 with rheumatoid arthritis. The CDR3, as DNA: TGTGCCATCAGTGTAACAGCTCAAGAGACCCAGTACTTC. Translating gives CAISVTAQETQYF.